Below, one TCR beta chain is given with its context. Survey-level immunoSEQ v3.0 assays were run. Assay used: immunoSEQ multiplex PCR; TCRdb lists only in-frame clones, some missing. The sample has 30,000 to 50,000 clones, about 90% seen once. This entry is derived from a study of long-term antiretroviral therapy in people with HIV. This CDR3 region has 13 residues. V lost 5 bases to trimming and J lost 5 bases, with 13 bases between them. Germline V gene sequence: CDR1 SGHRS, CDR2 YFSETQ. The source was unsorted PBMCs, collected 1.2 years after starting antiretroviral therapy. The V and J genes are TRBV5-1 and TRBJ2-5; D is unclear. The TCR originated in a woman in her 50s with HIV. The CDR3 here is CASSSIHGETQYF. The CDR3 DNA follows: TGCGCCAGCAGTTCGATACACGGCGAGACCCAGTACTTC.